This T cell receptor beta chain was captured in a study of human T cells and chemical hapten exposure. The germline CDR1 and CDR2 sequences are MRHNA and SNTAGT. This CDR3 contains 13 residues. V was clipped by 4 bases and J by 10 bases; unmatched bases: 8. MiXCR, applied by TCRdb to the RACE reads, yields one record per CDR3 protein. The sample records 300,000 to 450,000 distinct CDR3 sequences, roughly 5.3% being singletons. This clonotype was recorded at least ten times. Regarding time point: pre-sensitization, week 0. Treatment specified: therapeutic diphenylcyclopropenone sensitization with weekly scalp DPC.

The source material was whole blood, sampled in connection with sensitization to the hapten diphenylcyclopropenone (DPC). The chain couples TRBV6-4 to TRBJ2-3; 7 bases match TRBD2. This receptor was obtained from a woman in her forties or fifties with alopecia areata. Some clones in this sample may be carry-over from other donors' samples. CDR3 sequence: CASSGLRGESQYF. In DNA form, the CDR3 reads TGTGCCAGCAGTGGGCTCCGGGGGGAGTCGCAGTATTTT.